This record concerns one T cell receptor beta chain sequence. The data belong to a study of T cell changes during pregnancy in multiple sclerosis. The CDR3 loop spans 15 amino acids. Trimming took 3 bases from V and 0 from J, leaving 9 bases between them. In germline, CDR1 is MDHEN, CDR2 SYDVKM. Repertoires were generated with immunoSEQ multiplex PCR, while TCRdb's copy carries only in-frame clones and drops some. The data show about 59,000 clones, about 93% seen once. The source is a female donor with multiple sclerosis, enrolled in a pregnancy study. The chain joins TRBV28 to TRBJ2-1; D not certain. The material sequenced was CD8+ T cells from peripheral blood mononuclear cells, taken in the third trimester of pregnancy. For the CDR3, the DNA is TGTGCCAGCAGTTTGAGTACAGACTCCTACAATGAGCAGTTCTTC. It is translated as CASSLSTDSYNEQFF.